Below are 19 T cell receptor beta chains sequenced from a single sample in a study of cytomegalovirus exposure and HLA in healthy donors. It was with 60 Vbeta and 13 Jbeta primers that the PCR ran. Data came from immunoSEQ multiplex PCR; TCRdb stores just in-frame clones and leaves some out. Of over 130,000 clones in the sample, approximately 84% are singletons; the top ten hold approximately 1.3%. Sequenced input: PBMCs. The source is a man in his thirties or forties in good health and CMV-seropositive.

The genes are TRBV5-1 and TRBJ2-1; 8 nucleotides agree with TRBD2. Unmatched junction bases numbered 10, after V lost 0 bases and J lost 8 bases. This CDR3 spans 16 amino acids. Germline CDR1 and CDR2: SGHRS and YFSETQ. In DNA form, the CDR3 reads TGCGCCAGCAGCTTGGTGGAAATAGCGGGAACGGATGAGCAGTTCTTC. This encodes CASSLVEIAGTDEQFF. Full variable domain (missing parts from reference TRBV5-1 and TRBJ2-1): KAGVTQTPRYLIKTRGQQVTLSCSPISGHRSVSWYQQTPGQGLQFLFEYFSETQRNKGNFPGRFSGRQFSNSRSEMNVSTLELGDSALYLCASSLVEIAGTDEQFFGPGTRLTVL.

The chain joins TRBV19 to TRBJ2-7, with 10 nucleotides matching TRBD2. V lost 5 bases and J lost 4; bases outside the gene matches: 8. CDR1 and CDR2 from the germline V gene are LNHDA and SQIVND (reference sequence). The CDR3 runs to 15 residues. The CDR3 bases are TGTGCCAGTAGTGTGCAAGCGGGAGGGCGTTACGAGCAGTACTTC. Amino acids: CASSVQAGGRYEQYF. The entire variable domain, with the rest obtained from reference TRBV19 and TRBJ2-7, is as follows: DGGITQSPKYLFRKEGQNVTLSCEQNLNHDAMYWYRQDPGQGLRLIYYSQIVNDFQKGDIAEGYSVSREKKESFPLTVTSAQKNPTAFYLCASSVQAGGRYEQYFGPGTRLTVT.

The V call is TRBV12-5, the J call TRBJ2-7, with TRBD1 identical over 7 bases. Germline CDR1 LGHNT, CDR2 FRNRAP. The CDR3 totals 14 residues. V dropped 6 bases and J dropped 0; count of bases not matched to a gene: 5. The chain's CDR3 is CASGVTGSSYEQYF. The CDR3 nucleotides read TGTGCTAGTGGGGTGACAGGGAGCTCCTACGAGCAGTACTTC.

The chain is built from TRBV6-7 and TRBJ1-1, with TRBD1 matching 9 bases. TRBV6-7 has ORF status, its function being uncertain. V gave up 2 bases and J gave up 3 bases; unmatched junction bases: 4. The CDR3 runs to 15 residues. The CDR3 protein is CASSYPRDRDTEAFF. The DNA of the CDR3 is TGTGCCAGCAGTTACCCCCGGGACAGGGACACTGAAGCTTTCTTT.

The rearrangement joins TRBV10-2 to TRBJ2-5; 7 nucleotides agree with TRBD2. The J call may be faulty, since TRBJ2-7 better matches the DNA end. There are 18 residues in the CDR3. Per germline, CDR1 WSHSY and CDR2 SAAADI. In DNA form, the CDR3 reads TGCGCCAGCAGTGAGTCGGTGACTAGCCAAACCGGGAACTACGAGCAGTACTTC. This translates into CASSESVTSQTGNYEQYF.

The count of this clone is one. Other DNA sequences in the sample encode the same CDR3. V and J are TRBV10-3 and TRBJ1-6; D not certain. The CDR3 sequence is 13 residues long. Germline CDR1 is ENHRY and CDR2 is SYGVKD. V was cut by 0 bases and J by 7 bases, with 4 bases left in between. CDR3 sequence reads: CAISESQNSPLHF. The DNA for the CDR3 is TGTGCCATCAGTGAGTCCCAGAATTCACCCCTCCACTTT.

The chain recombines TRBV19 with TRBJ2-1; 12 nucleotides align to TRBD2. CDR1 LNHDA and CDR2 SQIVND come from the germline V gene (reference sequence). V lost 7 bases and J lost 9; bases outside the gene matches: 16. The CDR3 has 17 residues. CDR3 coding DNA: TGTGCCAGTACCCCAACGTGGACTAGCGGGATACGGGTTGAGCAGTTCTTC. This encodes CASTPTWTSGIRVEQFF.

V usage is TRBV19 and J usage is TRBJ2-3; the D gene is possibly TRBD2 (6 bases). The length of the CDR3 is 14 residues. V gave up 7 bases and J gave up 1 base, with 12 bases separating them. Germline V gene sequence: CDR1 LNHDA, CDR2 SQIVND (reference sequence). In DNA form, the CDR3 reads TGTGCCAGTAAGACTAGTTCGGGCACAGATACGCAGTATTTT. As protein: CASKTSSGTDTQYF.

This clone showed up just a few times. The rearrangement joins TRBV7-2 to TRBJ2-2; TRBD1 might be the D (6 bases). The V end was cut by 4 bases, the J end by 5 bases, with 14 bases between. The CDR3 spans 15 residues. Germline loops: CDR1 SGHTA, CDR2 FQGNSA. In DNA form, the CDR3 reads TGTGCCAGCAGCTCGGGACACCCGCAGACCGGGGAGCTGTTTTTT. It specifies CASSSGHPQTGELFF.

The chain joins TRBV2 to TRBJ1-3; D is ambiguous. The CDR3 has 14 residues. Germline CDR1 and CDR2: SNHLY and FYNNEI. Deletions cut 11 bases from V and 4 bases from J, with 18 bases between. Here the CDR3 reads CALRGHRRGNTIYF. The CDR3 nucleotides read TGTGCCCTACGGGGTCACCGGAGGGGAAACACCATATATTTT.

This clone occurred once. The gene calls are TRBV6-1 and TRBJ1-4; D remains ambiguous. This CDR3 spans 14 amino acids. Trimming pared 4 bases from V and 1 base from J, leaving 7 bases between. The germline V gene encodes CDR1 MNHNS and CDR2 SASEGT. The CDR3 DNA reads as TGTGCCAGCAGTGTTTCAGGAACTAATGAAAAACTGTTTTTT. It specifies CASSVSGTNEKLFF.

This clone came up once. The genes are TRBV27 and TRBJ2-3; possibly TRBD2 for D (6 bases). Germline V CDR1 and CDR2: MNHEY, SMNVEV (reference sequence). The CDR3 totals 16 residues. V lost 2 bases to trimming and J lost 2 bases, with 14 bases between them. The CDR3 is CASSLGGRVNTDTQYF. For the CDR3, the DNA is TGTGCCAGCAGTTTAGGAGGGCGGGTGAACACAGATACGCAGTATTTT.

The chain combines TRBV4-1 with TRBJ2-1, with 7 bases identical to TRBD1. The junction had 12 bases not matched to a gene; V was cut back by 0 bases and J by 7 bases. The CDR3 has 17 residues. Germline CDR1 MGHRA, CDR2 YSYEKL. CDR3 bases: TGCGCCAGCAGCCAAGATCCGCACAGGGGCGGTAAGAATGAGCAGTTCTTC. It codes for CASSQDPHRGGKNEQFF.

The rearrangement uses TRBV29-1 and TRBJ2-1; the match to TRBD2 covers 8 bases. The length of the CDR3 is 14 residues. V dropped 0 bases and J dropped 8; count of bases not matched to a gene: 6. Germline assignment: CDR1 SQVTM and CDR2 ANQGSEA. The DNA of the CDR3 is TGCAGCGTTGAAGACAGCGGGAGACGGCATGAGCAGTTCTTC. It codes for CSVEDSGRRHEQFF.

This chain links TRBV28 with TRBJ1-5; 9 nucleotides align to TRBD1. J lost 6 bases, V lost 6 bases, and 6 bases had no gene match. CDR3 length equals 14 residues. CDR1 and CDR2 (germline): MDHEN, SYDVKM. The CDR3 loop reads CASSSGTGTQPQHF. CDR3 DNA: TGTGCCAGCAGCTCCGGGACAGGGACTCAGCCCCAGCATTTT.

This clone was observed a single time. V and J are TRBV29-1 and TRBJ1-2; possible D gene TRBD1, 5 bases. V lost 4 bases, J lost 6 bases, and 15 bases lay in between. Germline CDR1 and CDR2: SQVTM and ANQGSEA. The CDR3 runs to 13 residues. CDR3 bases: TGCAGCGTTGTCCGCGGGACGCTGAATGGCTACACCTTC. Amino acids: CSVVRGTLNGYTF.

Details on this clone: At one end the junction does not follow the germline gene, possibly because of a read error. The genes are TRBV7-9 and TRBJ2-3, with 10 bases identical to TRBD2. The CDR3 covers 16 residues. CDR1 is SEHNR and CDR2 is FQNEAQ in the germline V gene (reference sequence). The CDR3 region is CSSSLGSAGGQDTQYF. The CDR3 nucleotides are TGTTCCAGCAGCTTAGGGTCAGCGGGGGGGCAAGATACGCAGTATTTT. The variable domain in full, with the rest retrieved from reference TRBV7-9 and TRBJ2-3, is DTGVSQNPRHKITKRGQNVTFRCDPISEHNRLYWYRQTLGQGPEFLTYFQNEAQLEKSRLLSDRFSAERPKGSFSTLEIQRTEQGDSAMYLCSSSLGSAGGQDTQYFGPGTRLTVL.

This sequence joins TRBV5-6 and TRBJ1-2, with D perhaps TRBD1 (5 bases). CDR3 length equals 14 residues. Trimming removed 1 base from V and 6 bases from J, with 13 bases in between. Germline CDR1 SGHDT, CDR2 YYEEEE. The CDR3 loop is CASSLREGVNGYTF. Here the CDR3 DNA reads TGTGCCAGCAGCTTGAGGGAAGGGGTCAATGGCTACACCTTC.

The chain combines TRBV15 with TRBJ1-4, with D perhaps TRBD1 (5 bases). Deletions cut 5 bases from V and 1 base from J, with 14 bases between. CDR3 length: 16 amino acids. Germline-derived CDR1 and CDR2 are LNHNV and YYDKDF (reference sequence). CDR3 in DNA: TGTGCCACCAGCCAGGGCAGGCGGCGAACTAATGAAAAACTGTTTTTT. It encodes CATSQGRRRTNEKLFF.